One and the same sample provided the 8 T cell receptor beta chains below, sequenced in a study of cytomegalovirus exposure and HLA in healthy donors. The PCR ran on 60 Vbeta and 13 Jbeta primers. Sequencing was performed with immunoSEQ multiplex PCR; in TCRdb, only in-frame clones are kept and a portion is missing. The sample holds approximately 100,000 clones; over 65% are singletons and the top ten take roughly 2.7%. Material: PBMCs. These receptor sequences come from a female donor in good health and CMV-seronegative.

This clone was recorded once. The chain joins TRBV7-3 to TRBJ1-6; 7 nucleotides align to TRBD1. This CDR3 comprises 17 residues. The germline V gene has CDR1 SGHTA and CDR2 FQGTGA. The ends lost 0 bases at V and 8 bases at J; junction bases unmatched: 10. CDR3 DNA: TGTGCCAGCAGCTTAACCCCGACAGGGTCGGGTGATTCACCCCTCCACTTT. Amino acids: CASSLTPTGSGDSPLHF.

The chain carries TRBV6-5 and TRBJ1-5, with D hard to call. Trimming removed 6 bases from V and 1 base from J, with 13 bases in between. The CDR3 spans 15 residues. The germline V gene has CDR1 MNHEY and CDR2 SVGAGI. The CDR3 DNA follows: TGTGCCAGCAGAATTACCCACCAGAGCAATCAGCCCCAGCATTTT. It codes for CASRITHQSNQPQHF.

The chain uses TRBV11-2 and TRBJ1-1; 8 nucleotides line up with TRBD1. CDR1 is SGHAT and CDR2 is FQNNGV in the germline V gene. The CDR3 sequence is 15 residues long. The J segment lost 0 bases and the V segment lost 4 bases, leaving 4 bases of the junction unmatched. CDR3 residues: CASSSRGQMNTEAFF. Here the CDR3 DNA reads TGTGCCAGCAGCTCCAGGGGGCAAATGAACACTGAAGCTTTCTTT.

V gene TRBV7-2 combines with J gene TRBJ1-1; D is unresolved. Trimming shortened V by 5 bases and J by 7 bases, and 20 bases separated the two germline ends. Germline V lookup: CDR1 SGHTA, CDR2 FQGNSA. There are 15 residues in the CDR3. CDR3 in DNA: TGTGCCAGCAGCGTCCGATCGACTGAATATGGTGAAGCTTTCTTT. This sequence encodes CASSVRSTEYGEAFF.

The chain links TRBV6-4 to TRBJ2-1; 11 bases map to TRBD2. The CDR3 covers 15 residues. Germline V gives CDR1 MRHNA, CDR2 SNTAGT. V gave up 0 bases and J gave up 7 bases; unmatched junction bases: 2. CDR3 sequence: CASSDSSGGGNEQFF. In DNA, the CDR3 is TGTGCCAGCAGTGACTCTAGCGGGGGGGGTAATGAGCAGTTCTTC.

The chain links TRBV19 to TRBJ1-1; the D is unclear. Trimming pared 6 bases from V and 3 bases from J, leaving 11 bases between. The CDR3 runs to 13 residues. From germline, CDR1 is LNHDA and CDR2 SQIVND (reference sequence). The CDR3 is CASSVVRDTEAFF. In DNA, the CDR3 is TGTGCCAGTAGCGTCGTGAGGGACACTGAAGCTTTCTTT.

This clone was found a few times. The chain has TRBV7-9 and TRBJ1-1; D perhaps matches TRBD1 (5 bases). This CDR3 comprises 15 residues. Trimming cost V 5 bases and J 0 bases, with 13 bases left between them. CDR1 is SEHNR and CDR2 is FQNEAQ in the germline V gene (reference sequence). The CDR3 loop is CASSQRDSVNTEAFF. In DNA form, the CDR3 reads TGTGCCAGCAGCCAAAGAGACAGTGTGAACACTGAAGCTTTCTTT.

Details on this clone: The same CDR3 also results from other DNA sequences found in this sample. V usage is TRBV29-1 and J usage is TRBJ2-1; no definite D call. The CDR3 covers 11 residues. The V end lost 5 bases, the J end lost 4 bases, and 6 bases lay between the germline ends. The germline gives CDR1 SQVTM, CDR2 ANQGSEA. This CDR3 reads CSVSGYNEQFF. CDR3 sequence (DNA): TGCAGCGTTTCCGGGTACAATGAGCAGTTCTTC.